A single T cell receptor beta chain is shown here with its context. The data belong to a study of blood T cell repertoires in COVID-19. The CDR3 is 15 amino acids. CDR1 and CDR2 from the germline V gene are LGHNA and YSLEER. The V end lost 0 bases, the J end lost 4 bases, and 13 bases lay between the germline ends. The protocol was immunoSEQ multiplex PCR, while the TCRdb copy is restricted to in-frame clones and leaves out a portion. Here the sample spans about 59,000 clones, approximately 79% being singletons. V gene TRBV4-3 combines with J gene TRBJ2-7, with D hard to call. This clonotype was sampled from a human donor in a cohort sampled during active COVID-19. Sequenced sample: peripheral blood. The CDR3 region is CASSQDSLGVYEQYF. The DNA of the CDR3 is TGCGCCAGCAGCCAAGATAGCCTAGGTGTGTACGAGCAGTACTTC.